This T cell receptor beta chain was identified during a study of blood T cells in healthy people across ages. This clonotype was seen a handful of times. Its antigen is as yet unknown. General study findings and limits: Percentage of naive T cells showed a strong correlation with TCR beta diversity.

CDR1 and CDR2 (germline): SQVTM, ANQGSEA. The V gene end was trimmed by 2 bases and the J gene end by 9 bases; junction bases not matched to a gene: 6. This CDR3 is 12 amino acids long. Combining a sample-barcoded 5' primer with a J-beta primer mix, a second PCR ran for about 7 to 11 cycles. One entry per CDR3 protein results from TCRdb running MiXCR on the 5' RACE reads. Of 800,000 or so distinct CDR3 sequences in the sample, just under 25% are singletons; the top ten hold approximately 4%. The same specimen was also included in a second study, on T cells of mothers and their children.

Sequencing was done on a sample of blood. The clonotype was recovered from a boy aged 5-17 years in good health. J is TRBJ2-5 and V is TRBV29-1; TRBD1 matches 7 bases. The CDR3 loop reads CSVEYRDSPQYF. The DNA for the CDR3 is TGCAGCGTTGAATATAGGGACAGTCCCCAGTACTTC.